One and the same sample provided the 23 T cell receptor beta chains below, sequenced in a study of T-cell reconstitution after alpha-beta-depleted transplantation in children. Unique molecular identifiers were incorporated into the prepared TCRbeta library. TCRdb re-called the PCR reads through MiXCR, storing one row per CDR3 protein. Here the sample spans 350,000 to 450,000 distinct CDR3 sequences, 13% being singletons. This specimen was PBMCs, taken from the stem cell graft. These receptors were taken from a human donor who donated a stem cell graft to a child with Fanconi anemia.

Many counts were recorded for this clonotype. The V call is TRBV25-1, the J call TRBJ1-1; D is unclear. Germline V gives CDR1 MGHDK, CDR2 SYGVNS. CDR3 length equals 12 residues. V lost 2 bases, J lost 5 bases, and 6 bases lay in between. CDR3: CASSELDTEAFF. CDR3 nucleotide sequence: TGTGCCAGCAGTGAACTAGATACTGAAGCTTTCTTT.

The CDR3 protein is CASSPQQGLNEKLFF. The CDR3 region has the DNA TGTGCCAGCTCACCCCAGCAGGGACTTAATGAAAAACTGTTTTTT. J is TRBJ1-4 and V is TRBV18, with D perhaps TRBD1 (5 bases). Trimming shortened V by 3 bases and J by 4 bases, and 12 bases separated the two germline ends. CDR3 length: 15 residues. Per germline, CDR1 KGHSH and CDR2 LQKENI.

As to this clonotype: A much larger clone lies one base from this, so it may be a read error. The chain links TRBV28 to TRBJ2-2; D may be TRBD1 (5 bases). Germline V gene sequence: CDR1 MDHEN, CDR2 SYDVKM. The CDR3 covers 14 residues. This CDR3 is CASTLGVSTGELFF. The CDR3 DNA sequence: TGTGCCAGCACTTTAGGGGTCTCCACCGGGGAGCTGTTTTTT.

The chain uses TRBV18 and TRBJ2-3; D not certain. The CDR3 has 13 residues. Germline assignment: CDR1 KGHSH and CDR2 LQKENI. Trimming removed 5 bases at V and 4 bases at J, with 10 bases between. In DNA, the CDR3 is TGTGCCAGCTCAGCCGCAAAGTCAGATACGCAGTATTTT. Its protein is CASSAAKSDTQYF. Full variable domain (missing parts from reference TRBV18 and TRBJ2-3): NAGVMQNPRHLVRRRGQEARLRCSPMKGHSHVYWYRQLPEEGLKFMVYLQKENIIDESGMPKERFSAEFPKEGPSILRIQQVVRGDSAAYFCASSAAKSDTQYFGPGTRLTVL.

This chain uses TRBV4-2 with TRBJ2-3, with a weak D call TRBD2 (5 bases). Trimming stripped 9 bases from V and 2 bases from J, with 18 bases between. This CDR3 is 15 amino acids long. CDR1 and CDR2 (germline): LGHNA, YNFKEQ. CDR3 residues: CARGPGILNTDTQYF. The CDR3 coding sequence is TGTGCCAGGGGCCCCGGGATTCTAAACACAGATACGCAGTATTTT.

In its sample, this clonotype was seen a few times. The J gene is TRBJ2-7, the V gene TRBV7-6, with 7 bases lining up with TRBD2. Germline V lookup: CDR1 SGHVS, CDR2 FNYEAQ. V was pared by 5 bases and J by 2 bases, with 9 bases of the junction left unmatched. This CDR3 region has 15 residues. Written as DNA, the CDR3 is TGTGCCAGCAGCCCCGCCCAGCGGGGAACCTACGAGCAGTACTTC. Its protein product is CASSPAQRGTYEQYF. The whole variable domain, filled in from reference TRBV7-6 and TRBJ2-7, reads GAGVSQSPRYKVTKRGQDVALRCDPISGHVSLYWYRQALGQGPEFLTYFNYEAQQDKSGLPNDRFSAERPEGSISTLTIQRTEQRDSAMYRCASSPAQRGTYEQYFGPGTRLTVT.

There are a few counts of this clonotype. The J gene is TRBJ2-2, the V gene TRBV10-3, with D perhaps TRBD2 (6 bases). Trimming took 10 bases from V and 5 from J, leaving 23 bases between them. This CDR3 is 16 amino acids long. CDR1 is ENHRY and CDR2 is SYGVKD in the germline V gene. CDR3 nucleotides: TGTGCCACCCAAGGGAATATCGGGGGAACGACCGGGGAGCTGTTTTTT. This encodes CATQGNIGGTTGELFF.

The chain uses TRBV28 and TRBJ1-5; TRBD1 matches at 8 bases. The CDR3 length is 15 residues. In germline, CDR1 is MDHEN, CDR2 SYDVKM. V gave up 7 bases and J gave up 6 bases; unmatched junction bases: 11. CDR3: CASTKAGTGGQPQHF. The CDR3 region has the DNA TGTGCCAGCACCAAAGCCGGGACAGGCGGTCAGCCCCAGCATTTT.

With regard to this clonotype: This CDR3 is missing its conserved last phenylalanine or tryptophan, likely due to a read error. This chain joins TRBV5-1 and TRBJ1-6; 7 bases line up with TRBD1. Unmatched junction bases numbered 16, after V lost 7 bases and J lost 9 bases. The CDR3 runs to 16 residues. Germline loops: CDR1 SGHRS, CDR2 YFSETQ. The CDR3 here is CASSPGQPDRTSPLHV. In nucleotides, the CDR3 is TGCGCCAGCTCCCCGGGACAGCCAGACAGGACTTCACCCCTCCACGTT.

This clonotype was seen ten or more times. This chain connects TRBV12-3 or TRBV12-4 to TRBJ1-5, with no clear D. V lost 4 bases and J lost 2, with 6 bases in between. This CDR3 has 13 amino acids. The CDR3 bases are TGTGCCAGCAGTTCTCTAGGCAATCAGCCCCAGCATTTT. It specifies CASSSLGNQPQHF.

As to this clonotype: A junction end diverges from the germline sequence, so it may reflect a read error. The chain couples TRBV5-1 to TRBJ2-7; 13 bases are shared with TRBD2. The CDR3 runs 18 residues. From germline, CDR1 is SGHRS and CDR2 YFSETQ. CDR3 in DNA: TGTGCCAGCAGCCCAGGACTAGCGGGGGTGTTGGACTCCTACGAGCAGTACTTC. Residues: CASSPGLAGVLDSYEQYF.

This chain links TRBV12-3 or TRBV12-4 with TRBJ2-1, with unresolved D. This CDR3 contains 15 residues. Deletions cut 7 bases from V and 0 bases from J, with 13 bases between. CDR3 DNA: TGTGCCAGCAATCCGGCAGCCAGCTCCTACAATGAGCAGTTCTTC. This sequence encodes CASNPAASSYNEQFF.

In its sample, this clonotype was seen a few times. The chain combines TRBV5-1 with TRBJ1-1; TRBD1 aligns across 7 bases. V was clipped by 4 bases and J by 4 bases; unmatched bases: 13. CDR1 SGHRS and CDR2 YFSETQ come from the germline V gene. The CDR3 is 16 amino acids. The chain's CDR3 is CASSRPPGQKITEAFF. The DNA of the CDR3 is TGCGCCAGCAGCCGCCCTCCGGGACAGAAGATCACTGAAGCTTTCTTT.

The chain uses TRBV7-3 and TRBJ1-2; D gene unclear. The CDR3 runs 12 residues. Germline V CDR1 and CDR2: SGHTA, FQGTGA. V was clipped by 5 bases and J by 8 bases, with 12 bases between them. The CDR3 sequence is CASSREVEGYTF. The CDR3 nucleotides are TGTGCCAGCAGCCGAGAGGTGGAGGGCTACACCTTC. The full variable domain, its missing parts supplied by reference TRBV7-3 and TRBJ1-2, is GAGVSQTPSNKVTEKGKYVELRCDPISGHTALYWYRQSLGQGPEFLIYFQGTGAADDSGLPNDRFFAVRPEGSVSTLKIQRTERGDSAVYLCASSREVEGYTFGSGTRLTVV.

V and J are TRBV24-1 and TRBJ2-3; 7 nucleotides match TRBD1. Germline trimming cut 4 bases from V and 7 bases from J; bases unmatched to any gene: 13. Germline-derived CDR1 and CDR2 are KGHDR and SFDVKD. The CDR3 contains 16 residues. The CDR3 is CATSDRAQGWDYTQYF. The CDR3 DNA reads as TGTGCCACCAGTGACCGCGCACAGGGGTGGGATTATACGCAGTATTTT.

The V gene is TRBV9, the J gene TRBJ2-2; maybe TRBD1 (6 bases). CDR3 size: 17 residues. Germline CDR1 reads SGDLS; CDR2 reads YYNGEE. V lost 0 bases and J 0 bases, leaving 12 bases between the germline ends. The CDR3 nucleotides read TGTGCCAGCAGCGTAGCTGGGGGCTGGACGAACACCGGGGAGCTGTTTTTT. Protein: CASSVAGGWTNTGELFF.

In its sample, this clonotype was seen a few times. Here the CDR3 DNA reads TGTGCCAGCAGCCAGATGGTGGGGACTGAAGCTTTCTTT. Translating gives CASSQMVGTEAFF. The chain employs TRBV7-9 and TRBJ1-1; D remains ambiguous. The germline V gene has CDR1 SEHNR and CDR2 FQNEAQ (reference sequence). The germline V and J ends were trimmed by 5 bases and 5 bases, with 12 bases remaining between them. CDR3 length: 13 amino acids.

The chain has TRBV6-2 or TRBV6-3 and TRBJ2-2, with no clear D. The V end lost 10 bases, the J end lost 3 bases, and 12 bases lay between the germline ends. The V gene's germline CDR1 is MNHEY and CDR2 SVGEGT. CDR3 length: 13 amino acids. The CDR3 nucleotides read TGTGCCATTCCGGCTACCCACACCGGGGAGCTGTTTTTT. Its protein is CAIPATHTGELFF.

The gene calls are TRBV18 and TRBJ2-3; D gene unclear. This CDR3 region has 14 residues. With 2 bases removed from V and 4 bases from J, the gap between germline ends came to 10 bases. Germline assignment: CDR1 KGHSH and CDR2 LQKENI. The CDR3 DNA is TGTGCCAGCTCACCAACTTCTGGTCCAGATACGCAGTATTTT. As protein: CASSPTSGPDTQYF.

In its sample, this clonotype was seen many times. The J gene is TRBJ2-7, the V gene TRBV2; D may match TRBD1 or TRBD2 (5 bases each). The CDR3 has 13 residues. From germline, CDR1 is SNHLY and CDR2 FYNNEI. V was cut by 7 bases and J by 4 bases, with 14 bases left in between. The CDR3 nucleotides are TGTGCCAGCATTTTCGGGACGGAGTACGAGCAGTACGTC. Amino acid sequence: CASIFGTEYEQYV.

This clonotype has a handful of counts. The chain uses TRBV5-1 and TRBJ2-2; D gene unclear. The V gene's germline CDR1 is SGHRS and CDR2 YFSETQ. This CDR3 has 14 amino acids. Trimming left V 0 bases short and J 5 bases short, with 8 bases between. The CDR3 spells CASSLGAVTGELFF. The CDR3 nucleotides read TGCGCCAGCAGCTTGGGAGCAGTTACCGGGGAGCTGTTTTTT. The full variable domain, in which reference TRBV5-1 and TRBJ2-2 provide the parts outside the CDR3, is KAGVTQTPRYLIKTRGQQVTLSCSPISGHRSVSWYQQTPGQGLQFLFEYFSETQRNKGNFPGRFSGRQFSNSRSEMNVSTLELGDSALYLCASSLGAVTGELFFGEGSRLTVL.

This sequence joins TRBV20-1 and TRBJ1-1; D is unresolved. Germline V gene sequence: CDR1 DFQATT, CDR2 SNEGSKA (reference sequence). V gave up 1 base and J gave up 2 bases, with 14 bases separating them. The CDR3 totals 15 residues. CDR3 DNA: TGCAGTGCTAGAGCGGGGTTAGGGCGCAACACTGAAGCTTTCTTT. Amino acid sequence: CSARAGLGRNTEAFF.

There are a few counts of this clonotype. The chain employs TRBV6-1 and TRBJ1-1; D call uncertain. Trimming cost V 4 bases and J 3 bases, with 18 bases left between them. Germline CDR1 reads MNHNS; CDR2 reads SASEGT. The CDR3 consists of 16 residues. The CDR3 protein is CASSASLEGKDTEAFF. CDR3 DNA: TGTGCCAGCAGTGCCTCCCTCGAGGGCAAGGACACTGAAGCTTTCTTT.